The 21 T cell receptor beta chains given below trace back to one sample, sequenced in a study of blood T cell repertoires in COVID-19. The protocol was immunoSEQ multiplex PCR, while the TCRdb copy is restricted to in-frame clones and leaves out a portion. The profile shows 350,000 to 400,000 clones, 75% to 90% of them singletons. What was sequenced was PBMCs or T cells enriched from blood (not recorded which). All receptors come from a man younger than 35 who had recovered from COVID-19.

This rearrangement joins TRBV27 to TRBJ2-1, with TRBD2 matching over 8 bases. Unmatched junction bases numbered 9, after V lost 5 bases and J lost 0 bases. CDR3 length: 17 amino acids. Germline V gene data show CDR1 as MNHEY and CDR2 as SMNVEV (reference sequence). For the CDR3, the DNA is TGTGCCAGCAGTCCCGTTACTAGCGGAAGCTCCTACAATGAGCAGTTCTTC. Residues: CASSPVTSGSSYNEQFF.

The rearrangement joins TRBV5-4 to TRBJ1-2, with 8 bases matching TRBD1. Germline V gene sequence: CDR1 SGHNT, CDR2 YYREEE (reference sequence). V lost 0 bases and J lost 4; bases outside the gene matches: 5. This CDR3 is built from 15 residues. This CDR3 is CASSLVVTGAYGYTF. CDR3 nucleotide sequence: TGTGCCAGCAGCTTGGTTGTGACAGGGGCCTATGGCTACACCTTC.

The chain has TRBV7-8 and TRBJ1-2; the D is unclear. The CDR3 has 15 residues. The germline V gene has CDR1 SGHVS and CDR2 FQNEAQ. V shed 0 bases and J shed 4 bases, with 12 bases lying between them. The CDR3 region has the DNA TGTGCCAGCAGCTTAGCAGGTCCCCGAGGCTATGGCTACACCTTC. Protein product: CASSLAGPRGYGYTF.

V is TRBV12-3 or TRBV12-4 and J is TRBJ1-1, with no clear D. Trimming took 5 bases from V and 0 from J, leaving 7 bases between them. This CDR3 comprises 13 residues. CDR3 sequence: CASSGTLNTEAFF. In DNA, the CDR3 is TGTGCCAGCAGTGGTACACTGAACACTGAAGCTTTCTTT.

This chain uses TRBV3-1 (or the pseudogene TRBV3-2) with TRBJ1-2, with 9 nucleotides matching TRBD1. Germline V gene sequence: CDR1 LGHDT, CDR2 YNNKEL (reference sequence). This CDR3 spans 14 amino acids. V dropped 4 bases and J dropped 4; count of bases not matched to a gene: 4. CDR3 bases: TGTGCCAGCAGCCGCCGGGGACAGGGCTATGGCTACACCTTC. Its translation is CASSRRGQGYGYTF.

CDR3 in DNA: TGTGCCAGCAGCGTAGGCGCGACAGGGCCCTACGAGCAGTACTTC. Encoded protein: CASSVGATGPYEQYF. The gene calls are TRBV9 and TRBJ2-7, with TRBD1 matching 7 bases. CDR3 length: 15 amino acids. Germline lookup yields CDR1 SGDLS and CDR2 YYNGEE. V lost 0 bases to trimming and J lost 2 bases; unmatched junction nucleotides: 5.

This chain joins TRBV30 and TRBJ1-2; D may be TRBD1 (6 bases). Germline CDR1 GTSNPN, CDR2 SVGIG (reference sequence). V dropped 3 bases and J dropped 2 bases, with 16 bases sitting between them. The CDR3 consists of 15 residues. The CDR3 nucleotides are TGTGCCTGGAGAGGACCCCCGGACAGAAACTATGGCTACACCTTC. Encoded protein: CAWRGPPDRNYGYTF.

The chain is built from TRBV3-1 (or the pseudogene TRBV3-2) and TRBJ2-1; 14 bases map to TRBD2. The CDR3 loop spans 17 amino acids. In germline, CDR1 is LGHDT, CDR2 YNNKEL (reference sequence). V shed 1 base, J shed 4 bases, and the junction held 3 bases outside the gene matches. This chain's CDR3 is CASSQGLAGGSYNEQFF. CDR3 DNA sequence: TGTGCCAGCAGCCAAGGACTAGCGGGGGGGTCTTACAATGAGCAGTTCTTC.

The chain joins TRBV28 to TRBJ2-3; perhaps TRBD2 as D (6 bases). The ends were cut back, 6 bases at V and 3 bases at J, with 13 bases in the middle. Per germline, CDR1 MDHEN and CDR2 SYDVKM. The CDR3 has 14 residues. The CDR3 region has the DNA TGTGCCAGCAGGGCCGGGGGTCCGACAGATACGCAGTATTTT. This encodes CASRAGGPTDTQYF.

J is TRBJ2-2 and V is TRBV13; D not certain. The V end lost 5 bases, the J end lost 0 bases, and 13 bases lay between the germline ends. The CDR3 has 16 residues. The germline gives CDR1 PRHDT, CDR2 FYEKMQ (reference sequence). CDR3 sequence (DNA): TGTGCCAGCAGCCGAGCCACGATCTCGAACACCGGGGAGCTGTTTTTT. This sequence encodes CASSRATISNTGELFF.

This clone was observed a single time. V gene TRBV7-9 combines with J gene TRBJ2-3; possibly TRBD2 for D (5 bases). V was pared by 4 bases and J by 0 bases, with 11 bases between. The CDR3 is made up of 15 amino acids. Germline loops: CDR1 SEHNR, CDR2 FQNEAQ (reference sequence). In DNA form, the CDR3 reads TGTGCCAGCAGCTCCACTAGTGCTAGCACAGATACGCAGTATTTT. This codes for CASSSTSASTDTQYF.

The V call is TRBV7-9, the J call TRBJ1-5, with D unresolved. This CDR3 is built from 14 residues. CDR1 is SEHNR and CDR2 is FQNEAQ in the germline V gene (reference sequence). Trimming shortened V by 1 base and J by 8 bases, and 12 bases separated the two germline ends. CDR3 amino acids: CASSLDTRSEPQHF. CDR3 in DNA: TGTGCCAGCAGCTTAGATACACGTAGCGAGCCCCAGCATTTT.

This chain links TRBV7-9 with TRBJ1-2; possible D gene TRBD1, 6 bases. The germline gives CDR1 SEHNR, CDR2 FQNEAQ (reference sequence). CDR3 length: 14 amino acids. Trimming cost V 5 bases and J 5 bases, with 15 bases left between them. The CDR3 DNA is TGTGCCAGCAGCCGTACAGGGTCCGGATATGGCTACACCTTC. It specifies CASSRTGSGYGYTF.

The rearrangement links TRBV7-6 to TRBJ1-5, with a tentative D call TRBD1 (5 bases). This CDR3 spans 14 amino acids. Trimming took 1 base from V and 7 from J, leaving 11 bases between them. Germline assignment: CDR1 SGHVS and CDR2 FNYEAQ. CDR3 bases: TGTGCCAGCAGCTTAGGGCAGGGTACCCAGCCCCAGCATTTT. Translated: CASSLGQGTQPQHF.

V and J are TRBV6-5 and TRBJ1-2; tentative D call: TRBD1 (6 bases). CDR3 length: 14 residues. Germline V gene sequence: CDR1 MNHEY, CDR2 SVGAGI. Trimming shortened V by 5 bases and J by 8 bases, and 18 bases separated the two germline ends. CDR3 sequence (DNA): TGTGCCAGCAGTCCGGGACACCGAGGATTGGGCTACACCTTC. The encoded protein is CASSPGHRGLGYTF.

V and J are TRBV6-5 and TRBJ1-1; D gene uncertain. The length of the CDR3 is 14 residues. Deletions cut 5 bases from V and 5 bases from J, with 15 bases between. Germline V gene data show CDR1 as MNHEY and CDR2 as SVGAGI. Here the CDR3 DNA reads TGTGCCAGCAGTCACGGGTCCGAACAAACTGAAGCTTTCTTT. Translated: CASSHGSEQTEAFF.

V usage is TRBV9 and J usage is TRBJ2-2; TRBD2 aligns across 7 bases. The CDR3 sequence is 16 residues long. Per germline, CDR1 SGDLS and CDR2 YYNGEE. After removal of 2 bases from V and 1 base from J, the junction contained 5 bases not matched to a gene. In DNA, the CDR3 is TGTGCCAGCAGCGTGAAGCGGGGTGGGAACACCGGGGAGCTGTTTTTT. The encoded protein is CASSVKRGGNTGELFF.

The chain recombines TRBV6-5 with TRBJ2-1; no clear D gene. Trimming shortened V by 9 bases and J by 6 bases, and 18 bases separated the two germline ends. This CDR3 is built from 14 residues. Germline CDR1 reads MNHEY; CDR2 reads SVGAGI. Here the CDR3 reads CASLEFVRLNEQFF. The CDR3 DNA sequence: TGTGCCAGTCTCGAGTTCGTTCGACTCAATGAGCAGTTCTTC.

V usage is TRBV10-3 and J usage is TRBJ2-1; weak D call: TRBD2 (8 bases). Germline V gives CDR1 ENHRY, CDR2 SYGVKD. The CDR3 is 16 residues long. V was shortened by 11 bases and J by 7 bases, with 27 bases between the two germline ends. The CDR3 nucleotides read TGTGCCGTAAAAGGGGGCGGGACCAGCGGGAGTAATGAGCAGTTCTTC. Its protein product is CAVKGGGTSGSNEQFF.

This sequence joins TRBV6-1 and TRBJ2-5; 14 bases agree with TRBD2. The CDR3 runs 16 residues. CDR1 is MNHNS, CDR2 SASEGT, per germline. Trimming cost V 3 bases and J 5 bases; bases outside gene matches: 5. The CDR3 coding sequence is TGTGCCAGCAGTGAGACTAGCGGGGGGGTATGGGAGACCCAGTACTTC. Translated: CASSETSGGVWETQYF.

The V and J genes are TRBV6-6 and TRBJ2-7; TRBD2 might be the D (6 bases). V lost 6 bases and J 2 bases, leaving 14 bases between the germline ends. This CDR3 comprises 14 residues. Germline-derived CDR1 and CDR2 are MNHNY and SVGAGI (reference sequence). The CDR3, as DNA: TGTGCCAGCAGGGCGGGGACTGGCGCCTACGAGCAGTACTTC. It specifies CASRAGTGAYEQYF.